The entry below gives a single T cell receptor (beta chain) sequence along with its context. Antigen specificity is unknown. This table comes from immunoSEQ multiplex PCR, and its TCRdb copy is limited to in-frame clones, with some not included. The sample lists 50,000 to 70,000 clones, under 80% occurring once. Scientists isolated CD4+ T cells after a roughly 10-day culture period ended. All participants had two doses of either the BNT162b2 or mRNA-1273 vaccine. The data stem from a study of vaccination effects on CD4 cells after COVID-19. Findings of the study overall: Clonal contraction was marked in infection- and vaccine-induced clones late after vaccination. The study found that only 1 of 255 vaccine-induced clones from healthy vaccinees cross-reacted with common cold coronaviruses. A shortage of convalescent patients and an absence of early post-infection timepoints characterized the study.

The V gene's germline CDR1 is ENHRY and CDR2 SYGVKD. The CDR3 loop spans 14 amino acids. Trimming at V came to 10 bases and at J to 1 base, leaving 3 bases not matched to a gene. The TCR was taken from a human donor who received a COVID-19 vaccine. This chain uses TRBV10-3 with TRBJ2-5; 13 nucleotides line up with TRBD2. The specimen was CD4+ T cells from PBMCs cultured without peptide, collected after COVID-19 vaccination. DNA for the CDR3: TGTGCCACCGGGACTAGCGGGGCCCAAGAGACCCAGTACTTC. This sequence encodes CATGTSGAQETQYF.